A single sample is the source of the 2 T cell receptor beta chains below, sequenced in a study of patients and donors after allogeneic stem cell transplantation. TCRdb re-called the RT-PCR reads with MiXCR, one entry per CDR3 protein. Here the sample spans about 960,000 distinct CDR3 sequences, more than 15% being singletons. The sequenced sample was blood, either unsorted or a sorted T cell fraction (not recorded which). Every receptor here comes from a human donor who was either an allogeneic HSCT recipient or a stem cell or donor lymphocyte infusion donor (not recorded which). It is not recorded whose cells these are; they may come from a transplant donor.

The chain has TRBV10-3 and TRBJ1-5; a possible D gene is TRBD1 (5 bases). Germline CDR1 and CDR2: ENHRY and SYGVKD. The CDR3 totals 13 residues. Trimming shortened V by 0 bases and J by 10 bases, and 10 bases separated the two germline ends. The DNA of the CDR3 is TGTGCCATCAGTGAGTCGGGGGTTGACCCCCAGCATTTT. As protein: CAISESGVDPQHF.

This clonotype appeared a few times. The rearrangement links TRBV7-3 to TRBJ2-6; D not resolved. The CDR3 loop spans 17 amino acids. With 5 bases removed from V and 0 bases from J, the gap between germline ends came to 14 bases. Germline assignment: CDR1 SGHTA and CDR2 FQGTGA. The CDR3 protein is CASSTTPPGSGANVLTF. The CDR3 coding sequence is TGTGCCAGCAGCACCACCCCGCCAGGCTCTGGGGCCAACGTCCTGACTTTC.